Listed here are 2 T cell receptor beta chains from one sample, sequenced in a study of naive and memory T cell subsets. Study findings and constraints: Naive repertoires, especially CD8, held a few larger clonotypes, possibly memory cells re-expressing CD45RA.

An equimolar mix of two oligonucleotides served as the beta constant-region primer for TRBC1 and TRBC2. Nested alpha and beta constant-region primers with the SP2 primer drove four PCR rounds on ligated cDNA. TCRdb reanalysed the UMI-ligation and nested PCR reads using MiXCR and keeps one entry per CDR3 protein. The repertoire consists of roughly 150,000 distinct CDR3 sequences, with approximately 22% occurring once and the leading ten covering about 0.11%. Their target antigens are unknown. Sequenced sample: naive CD4+ T cells from blood. These receptor sequences come from a human donor in good health.

The table lists this clonotype with many counts. V is TRBV24-1 and J is TRBJ2-3, with D hard to call. The germline V gene encodes CDR1 KGHDR and CDR2 SFDVKD. V lost 4 bases, J lost 2 bases, and 9 bases lay in between. The CDR3 is 14 residues long. The DNA of the CDR3 is TGTGCCACCAGTGACCCTTCTCACACAGATACGCAGTATTTT. Its protein is CATSDPSHTDTQYF.

This clonotype has more than one count but fewer than ten. The chain carries TRBV28 and TRBJ2-5, with 9 bases that match TRBD2. The CDR3 covers 17 residues. In germline, CDR1 is MDHEN, CDR2 SYDVKM. The trim removed 2 bases at V and 4 bases at J, leaving 11 bases unmatched. The CDR3 nucleotides read TGTGCCAGCAGTTTACGGTTGTTAGCGGGAGATGCAGAGACCCAGTACTTC. Its protein product is CASSLRLLAGDAETQYF.